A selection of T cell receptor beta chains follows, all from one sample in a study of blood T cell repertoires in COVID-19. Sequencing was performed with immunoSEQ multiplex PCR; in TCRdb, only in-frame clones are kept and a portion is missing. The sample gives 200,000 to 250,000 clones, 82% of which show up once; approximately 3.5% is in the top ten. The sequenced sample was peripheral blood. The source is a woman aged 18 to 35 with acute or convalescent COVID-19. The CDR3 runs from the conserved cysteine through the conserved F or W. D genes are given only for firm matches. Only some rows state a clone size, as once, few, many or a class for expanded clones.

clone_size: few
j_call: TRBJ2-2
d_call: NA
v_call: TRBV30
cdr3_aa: CASTSTGELFF
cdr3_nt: TGTGCCTCTACTAGCACTGGGGAGCTGTTTTTT

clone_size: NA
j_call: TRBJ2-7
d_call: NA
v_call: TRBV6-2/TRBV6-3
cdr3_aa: CASSYAVREYEQYF
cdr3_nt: TGTGCCAGCAGTTATGCGGTCCGGGAGTACGAGCAGTACTTC

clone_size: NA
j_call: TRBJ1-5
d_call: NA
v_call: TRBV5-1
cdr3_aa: CASSLEGTGNQPQHF
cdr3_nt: TGCGCCAGCAGCTTGGAAGGCACAGGGAATCAGCCCCAGCATTTT

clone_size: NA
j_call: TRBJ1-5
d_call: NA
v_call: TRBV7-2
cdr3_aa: CASSLVHAQRGQPQHF
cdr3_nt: TGTGCCAGCAGCTTAGTTCACGCTCAAAGAGGCCAGCCCCAGCATTTT

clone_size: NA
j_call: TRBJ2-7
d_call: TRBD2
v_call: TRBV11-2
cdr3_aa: CASSLKAGGPYEQYF
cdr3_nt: TGTGCCAGCAGCTTAAAGGCGGGAGGGCCGTACGAGCAGTACTTC

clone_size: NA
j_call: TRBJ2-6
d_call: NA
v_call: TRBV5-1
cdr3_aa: CASSSGDSGANVLTF
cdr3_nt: TGCGCCAGCAGCTCGGGGGACTCTGGGGCCAACGTCCTGACTTTC

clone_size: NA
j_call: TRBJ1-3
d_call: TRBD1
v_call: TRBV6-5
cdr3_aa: CASSLRTGSGNTIYF
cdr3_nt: TGTGCCAGCAGTCTCAGGACAGGGTCTGGAAACACCATATATTTT

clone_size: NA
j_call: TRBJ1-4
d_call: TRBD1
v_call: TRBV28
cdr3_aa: CASSEDRELFF
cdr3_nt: TGTGCCAGCAGTGAGGACAGGGAACTGTTTTTT

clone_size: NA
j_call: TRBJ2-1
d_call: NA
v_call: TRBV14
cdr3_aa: CASSQAPWHEQFF
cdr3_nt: TGTGCCAGCAGCCAAGCACCGTGGCATGAGCAGTTCTTC

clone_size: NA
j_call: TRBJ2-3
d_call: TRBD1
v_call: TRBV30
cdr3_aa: CAWSAGTGNADTQYF
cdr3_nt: TGTGCCTGGAGTGCCGGGACAGGGAACGCAGATACGCAGTATTTT

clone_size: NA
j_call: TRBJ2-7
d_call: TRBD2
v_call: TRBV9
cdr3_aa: CASSATSGISYEQYF
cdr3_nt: TGTGCCAGCAGCGCGACTAGCGGGATCTCCTACGAGCAGTACTTC

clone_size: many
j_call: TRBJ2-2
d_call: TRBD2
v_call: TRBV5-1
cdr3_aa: CASSANLLAGVGELFF
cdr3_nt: TGCGCCAGCAGCGCAAACCTACTAGCGGGAGTCGGGGAGCTGTTTTTT

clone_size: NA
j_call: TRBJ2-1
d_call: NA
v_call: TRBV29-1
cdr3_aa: CSVDVRNNEQFF
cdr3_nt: TGCAGCGTTGACGTCAGAAACAATGAGCAGTTCTTC

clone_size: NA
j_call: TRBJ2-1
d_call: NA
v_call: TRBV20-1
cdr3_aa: CSASQGIADNEQFF
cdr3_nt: TGCAGTGCTAGTCAGGGAATAGCGGACAATGAGCAGTTCTTC

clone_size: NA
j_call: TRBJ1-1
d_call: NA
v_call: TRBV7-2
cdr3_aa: CASSPFGGGNTEAFF
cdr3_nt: TGTGCCAGCAGCCCTTTTGGGGGAGGGAACACTGAAGCTTTCTTT

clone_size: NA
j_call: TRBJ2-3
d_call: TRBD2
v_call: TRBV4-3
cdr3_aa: CASSQGLAGGPLDTQYF
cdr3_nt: TGCGCCAGCAGCCAAGGACTAGCGGGAGGGCCGTTAGATACGCAGTATTTT

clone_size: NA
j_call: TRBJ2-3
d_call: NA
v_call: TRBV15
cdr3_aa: CATSRDLGPGADTQYF
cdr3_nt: TGTGCCACCAGCAGAGATCTCGGGCCCGGGGCAGATACGCAGTATTTT

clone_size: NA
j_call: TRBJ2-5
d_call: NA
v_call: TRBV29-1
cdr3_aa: CSVEGLTSKETQYF
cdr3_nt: TGCAGCGTTGAAGGGCTTACTAGCAAAGAGACCCAGTACTTC

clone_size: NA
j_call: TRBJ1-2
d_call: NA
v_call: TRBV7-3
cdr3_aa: CASSSNYRDNYGYTF
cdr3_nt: TGTGCCAGCAGCTCGAACTACAGGGATAACTATGGCTACACCTTC

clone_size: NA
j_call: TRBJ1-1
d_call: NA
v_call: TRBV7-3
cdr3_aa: CASSLTGGGEAFF
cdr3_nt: TGTGCCAGCAGCTTAACGGGTGGAGGTGAAGCTTTCTTT

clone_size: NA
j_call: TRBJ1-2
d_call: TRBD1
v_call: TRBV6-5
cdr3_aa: CAIRDRHYGYTF
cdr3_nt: TGTGCCATCCGGGACAGACATTATGGCTACACCTTC

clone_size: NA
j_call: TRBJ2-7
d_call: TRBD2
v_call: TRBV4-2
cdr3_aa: CASSQDPGLAGVGSYEQYF
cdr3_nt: TGTGCCAGCAGCCAAGATCCGGGACTAGCGGGAGTGGGTTCCTACGAGCAGTACTTC

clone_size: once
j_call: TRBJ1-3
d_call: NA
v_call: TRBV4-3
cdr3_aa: CASSHPPLSSGNTIYF
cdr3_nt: TGCGCCAGCAGCCACCCCCCCTTGAGCTCTGGAAACACCATATATTTT

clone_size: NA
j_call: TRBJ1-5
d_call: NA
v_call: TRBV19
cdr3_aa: CASSDPWAANNQPQHF
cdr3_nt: TGTGCCAGTAGTGATCCCTGGGCAGCAAACAATCAGCCCCAGCATTTT

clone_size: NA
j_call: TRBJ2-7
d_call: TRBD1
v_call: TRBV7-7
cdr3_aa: CASSVDRGSYEQYF
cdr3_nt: TGTGCTAGCAGCGTGGACAGGGGTTCCTACGAGCAGTACTTC

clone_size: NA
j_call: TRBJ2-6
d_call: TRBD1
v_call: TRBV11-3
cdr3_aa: CASSLDGQGAGANVLTF
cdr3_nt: TGTGCCAGCAGCTTAGATGGCCAGGGGGCTGGGGCCAACGTCCTGACTTTC

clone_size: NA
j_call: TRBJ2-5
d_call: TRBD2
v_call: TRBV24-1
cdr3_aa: CATSETSGRGGETQYF
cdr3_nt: TGTGCCACCAGTGAAACTAGCGGGAGGGGAGGAGAGACCCAGTACTTC

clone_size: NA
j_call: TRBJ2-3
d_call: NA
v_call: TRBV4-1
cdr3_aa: CASSLTGTLGSTDTQYF
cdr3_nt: TGCGCCAGCAGCCTTACCGGGACACTTGGAAGCACAGATACGCAGTATTTT

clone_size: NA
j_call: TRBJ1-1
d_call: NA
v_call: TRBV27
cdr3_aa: CASSLSEGPNTEAFF
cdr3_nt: TGTGCCAGCAGTTTATCAGAGGGCCCGAACACTGAAGCTTTCTTT

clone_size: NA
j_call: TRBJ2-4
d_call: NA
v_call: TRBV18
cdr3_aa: CASSARAKNIQYF
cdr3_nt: TGTGCCAGCTCAGCGCGAGCCAAAAACATTCAGTACTTC

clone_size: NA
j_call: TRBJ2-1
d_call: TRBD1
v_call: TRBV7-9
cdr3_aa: CASSSPYRDSSNEQFF
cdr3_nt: TGTGCCAGCAGCTCGCCCTACCGGGACAGTAGTAATGAGCAGTTCTTC